The 21 T cell receptor beta chains below were found in one sample sequenced in a study of blood T cell repertoires in COVID-19. Clones were sequenced by immunoSEQ multiplex PCR, and TCRdb holds only the in-frame ones, with some missing. The sample holds about 260,000 clones, around 84% seen once. Sequencing used peripheral blood. The receptors stem from a man aged 55 to 69 with acute or convalescent COVID-19.

This clone came up a few times. The chain employs TRBV5-1 and TRBJ1-4; possibly TRBD1 for D (5 bases). Germline V gives CDR1 SGHRS, CDR2 YFSETQ. Trimming stripped 0 bases from V and 7 bases from J, with 19 bases between. This CDR3 is 17 amino acids long. For the CDR3, the DNA is TGCGCCAGCAGCTTGGGTGGGGCATCACTTCTCGGTGAAAAACTGTTTTTT. Protein: CASSLGGASLLGEKLFF.

The chain is built from TRBV4-1 and TRBJ2-1, with D unclear. CDR3 length equals 13 residues. V was shortened by 1 base and J by 6 bases, with 7 bases between the two germline ends. Germline V gene sequence: CDR1 MGHRA, CDR2 YSYEKL. CDR3 sequence (DNA): TGCGCCAGCAGCCAAGTGTTGGCCAATGAGCAGTTCTTC. Amino acid sequence: CASSQVLANEQFF.

Regarding this clone: The identical CDR3 is also encoded by other nucleotide sequences in the sample. The chain carries TRBV3-1 (or the pseudogene TRBV3-2) and TRBJ1-2; 9 bases map to TRBD1. The CDR3 has 14 amino acids. With V trimmed by 0 bases and J by 6 bases, 2 bases remained unmatched. Germline loops: CDR1 LGHDT, CDR2 YNNKEL (reference sequence). This chain's CDR3 is CASSQDGQGNGYTF. The CDR3 DNA reads TGTGCCAGCAGCCAAGACGGACAGGGGAATGGCTACACCTTC.

A few counts support this clone. This chain uses TRBV7-9 with TRBJ1-5; 7 bases fit TRBD1. V was clipped by 4 bases and J by 5 bases; unmatched bases: 2. Germline V CDR1 and CDR2: SEHNR, FQNEAQ (reference sequence). CDR3 length: 13 residues. The CDR3 DNA reads TGTGCCAGCAGCTGGGACAGAGATCAGCCCCAGCATTTT. Translation: CASSWDRDQPQHF.

This chain uses TRBV11-2 with TRBJ2-5, with TRBD1 matching over 8 bases. The CDR3 consists of 16 residues. Per the germline V gene, CDR1 is SGHAT and CDR2 is FQNNGV. V gave up 4 bases and J gave up 5 bases; unmatched junction bases: 12. The DNA for the CDR3 is TGTGCCAGCAGCTCCGGGGTGGGCAGGGGGCCGGAGACCCAGTACTTC. It encodes CASSSGVGRGPETQYF.

This chain joins TRBV11-2 and TRBJ1-5, with no clear D. This CDR3 has 14 residues. The V and J ends lost 0 bases and 4 bases respectively, with 7 bases between them. Germline lookup yields CDR1 SGHAT and CDR2 FQNNGV. CDR3 sequence: CASSLEPGNQPQHF. The CDR3 bases are TGTGCCAGCAGCTTAGAGCCAGGAAATCAGCCCCAGCATTTT.

V and J are TRBV28 and TRBJ2-7; D gene uncertain. V was pared by 8 bases and J by 2 bases, with 10 bases between. The CDR3 is 12 amino acids. Germline V lookup: CDR1 MDHEN, CDR2 SYDVKM. In nucleotides, the CDR3 is TGTGCCAGCGCCCAGTATCCCTACGAGCAGTACTTC. This encodes CASAQYPYEQYF.

The CDR3 reads CASSEYGGNQPQHF. In DNA form, the CDR3 reads TGTGCCAGCAGTGAATACGGGGGGAATCAGCCCCAGCATTTT. The chain combines TRBV6-1 with TRBJ1-5; a weak D match, TRBD1 (5 bases). V gave up 2 bases and J gave up 4 bases, with 9 bases separating them. The germline V gene has CDR1 MNHNS and CDR2 SASEGT. The CDR3 consists of 14 residues.

The chain uses TRBV4-2 and TRBJ1-5; possible D gene TRBD1, 6 bases. Germline-derived CDR1 and CDR2 are LGHNA and YNFKEQ. This CDR3 is built from 15 residues. V was clipped by 0 bases and J by 7 bases, with 13 bases between them. CDR3 nucleotides: TGTGCCAGCAGCCAAGAATCAGGGGTGAGGCAGCCCCAGCATTTT. Translating it yields CASSQESGVRQPQHF.

This clone was picked up a small number of times. This sequence joins TRBV5-1 and TRBJ2-1; the D gene is possibly TRBD2 (5 bases). Trimming removed 3 bases at V and 9 bases at J, with 10 bases between. The CDR3 covers 12 residues. The germline gives CDR1 SGHRS, CDR2 YFSETQ. The CDR3 DNA reads as TGCGCCAGCAGCTGGACTCGTAGTGAGCAGTTCTTC. Its protein is CASSWTRSEQFF.

DNA for the CDR3: TGCGCCAGCAGCCAAGAGCAGGGAACCTCCTACGAGCAGTACTTC. It specifies CASSQEQGTSYEQYF. The rearrangement links TRBV4-1 to TRBJ2-7; the D gene is possibly TRBD1 (5 bases). The CDR3 is made up of 15 amino acids. Trimming removed 0 bases from V and 0 bases from J, with 9 bases in between. Germline values: CDR1 MGHRA, CDR2 YSYEKL.

The V and J genes are TRBV18 and TRBJ2-7, with TRBD1 as a possible D gene (6 bases). The CDR3 totals 18 residues. Trimming removed 3 bases at V and 1 base at J, with 22 bases between. Germline V gene lookup returns CDR1 KGHSH and CDR2 LQKENI. CDR3 protein: CASSPLRRGTLGSYEQYF. As DNA, the CDR3 is TGTGCCAGCTCACCCCTCCGCAGGGGAACTTTGGGTTCCTACGAGCAGTACTTC.

This clone is a singleton in its sample. Distinct nucleotide sequences in the sample also encode this CDR3. V is TRBV6-5 and J is TRBJ1-2; perhaps TRBD1 as D (6 bases). Germline CDR1 and CDR2: MNHEY and SVGAGI. This CDR3 spans 12 amino acids. The ends were cut back, 2 bases at V and 8 bases at J, with 9 bases in the middle. The CDR3 nucleotides are TGTGCCAGCAGTTACCCCAGGGGCGGCTACACCTTC. It specifies CASSYPRGGYTF.

This chain uses TRBV7-2 with TRBJ2-4; D might be TRBD2 (7 bases). Germline-derived CDR1 and CDR2 are SGHTA and FQGNSA. This CDR3 is 14 amino acids long. Trimming removed 5 bases from V and 9 bases from J, with 17 bases in between. CDR3 region: CASSPLGGAGIQYF. In DNA form, the CDR3 reads TGTGCCAGCAGCCCTCTGGGGGGGGCAGGCATTCAGTACTTC.

This chain links TRBV7-8 with TRBJ2-2; D is undetermined. The V and J ends lost 1 base and 7 bases respectively, with 10 bases between them. The CDR3 spans 14 residues. Germline V gene lookup returns CDR1 SGHVS and CDR2 FQNEAQ. The CDR3: CASSLGDSGGELFF. The CDR3 DNA reads TGTGCCAGCAGCTTAGGAGACTCGGGCGGGGAGCTGTTTTTT.

This chain connects TRBV11-2 to TRBJ2-1, with 8 bases that match TRBD2. The V and J ends lost 5 bases and 4 bases, in that order; junction bases with no gene match: 13. Germline lookup yields CDR1 SGHAT and CDR2 FQNNGV. This CDR3 contains 17 residues. The CDR3 protein is CASSLGGALDQYNEQFF. The CDR3 DNA reads as TGTGCCAGCAGCCTCGGGGGGGCACTAGACCAATACAATGAGCAGTTCTTC.

The chain is built from TRBV3-1 (or the pseudogene TRBV3-2) and TRBJ1-2; 11 nucleotides agree with TRBD1. The CDR3 runs 15 residues. Germline CDR1 and CDR2: LGHDT and YNNKEL (reference sequence). The trim removed 5 bases at V and 5 bases at J, leaving 7 bases unmatched. CDR3 in DNA: TGTGCCAGCAGCTACCCGGGACAGGGGGGATATGGCTACACCTTC. Its translation is CASSYPGQGGYGYTF.

The rearrangement links TRBV5-8 to TRBJ1-5; D remains unclear. Deletions cut 0 bases from V and 7 bases from J, with 11 bases between. There are 14 residues in the CDR3. Germline CDR1 is SGHTS and CDR2 is YDEGEE. The CDR3: CASSLESLRQPQHF. CDR3 bases: TGTGCCAGCAGCTTGGAGAGTCTGAGGCAGCCCCAGCATTTT.

This chain links TRBV7-2 with TRBJ1-5; 8 nucleotides agree with TRBD1. Trimming cost V 1 base and J 4 bases; bases outside gene matches: 3. The CDR3 covers 15 residues. The germline gives CDR1 SGHTA, CDR2 FQGNSA. The chain's CDR3 is CASSLGTGLNQPQHF. The CDR3 bases are TGTGCCAGCAGCTTAGGGACAGGGCTGAATCAGCCCCAGCATTTT.

The V and J genes are TRBV5-1 and TRBJ2-5; the D is unclear. Germline values: CDR1 SGHRS, CDR2 YFSETQ. V lost 0 bases and J lost 2, with 17 bases in between. CDR3 length equals 17 residues. CDR3 in DNA: TGCGCCAGCAGCTTGGCCAGGAACACTCGTCTGCAAGAGACCCAGTACTTC. It yields the protein CASSLARNTRLQETQYF.

This clone was picked up one time. The rearrangement joins TRBV6-1 to TRBJ2-1, with D possibly TRBD2 on 7 matching bases. V lost 2 bases to trimming and J lost 6 bases, with 17 bases between them. CDR1 and CDR2 from the germline V gene are MNHNS and SASEGT. The CDR3 has 16 amino acids. CDR3 sequence (DNA): TGTGCCAGCAGTGAAACTCCGGCGGGGGCCGTCAATGAGCAGTTCTTC. This codes for CASSETPAGAVNEQFF.